A selection of T cell receptor beta chains follows, all from one sample in a study of blood T cell repertoires in COVID-19. Generated by immunoSEQ multiplex PCR, the TCRdb table keeps only in-frame clones and is missing some. The sample carries about 110,000 clones, about four fifths recorded once. Sequencing used peripheral blood. The receptors were gathered from a human donor in a cohort sampled during active COVID-19. Each CDR3 is given with its conserved first and last residue. A D gene is named only where the DNA matches it firmly. Only part of the rows carry a size: once, few, many, or a class if the clone is expanded.

TRBD1	TRBV28	NA	TRBJ2-7	TGTGCCAGCAGTTTACAGGGGGCGCAGGGAATCCACGAGCAGTACTTC	CASSLQGAQGIHEQYF
TRBD1	TRBV27	NA	TRBJ1-1	TGTGCCAGCAGTCGGACAGCCGGGACAGGGGCTGAAGCTTTCTTT	CASSRTAGTGAEAFF
NA	TRBV18	NA	TRBJ1-2	TGTGCCAGCTCCCAACCAGGGTTATTGGGCTACACCTTC	CASSQPGLLGYTF
TRBD2	TRBV5-4	NA	TRBJ2-1	TGTGCCAGCAGCCCGGGGACTAGCCAACTAACCTACAATGAGCAGTTCTTC	CASSPGTSQLTYNEQFF
NA	TRBV7-2	NA	TRBJ2-1	TGTGCCAGCAGGGAAAGGCGGTTCGGGGTCGATGAGCAGTTCTTC	CASRERRFGVDEQFF
TRBD2	TRBV7-2	NA	TRBJ2-5	TGTGCCAGCAGCTTAGCCCTAGCGGGAGGGCAAGAGACCCAGTACTTC	CASSLALAGGQETQYF
TRBD1	TRBV2	NA	TRBJ2-3	TGTGCCAGCAGAGCAGGGGGCTCAGCAGATACGCAGTATTTT	CASRAGGSADTQYF
NA	TRBV29-1	NA	TRBJ2-7	TGCAGCGTTGGAACAGGGTACGACGAGCAGTACTTC	CSVGTGYDEQYF
NA	TRBV5-1	few	TRBJ1-2	TGCGCCAGCAGCTTGACCTCGGGGGGGCCTTTATCTAACTATGGCTACACCTTC	CASSLTSGGPLSNYGYTF
TRBD2	TRBV7-7	NA	TRBJ2-5	TGTGCTAGCAGCTTAGGGGGACTAGCGGGAGGAGAGACCCAGTACTTC	CASSLGGLAGGETQYF
NA	TRBV5-1	NA	TRBJ1-6	TGCGCCAGCAGCTTGGCCCCTACAGGGAGTTCACCCCTCCACTTT	CASSLAPTGSSPLHF
TRBD2	TRBV18	once	TRBJ2-5	TGTGCCAGCTCACCCTCGACTAGCGGGAGATGGGAGACCCAGTACTTC	CASSPSTSGRWETQYF
NA	TRBV15	NA	TRBJ2-1	TGTGCCACCAGCAGAGATCAGGGGTCATATGAGCAGTTCTTC	CATSRDQGSYEQFF
NA	TRBV7-2	NA	TRBJ2-7	TGTGCCAGCAGCTCCACAGGGTACGAGCAGTACTTC	CASSSTGYEQYF
TRBD1	TRBV27	NA	TRBJ2-1	TGTGCCAGCTTCCAGGGGGCAACAGCGACTGAGCAGTTCTTC	CASFQGATATEQFF
NA	TRBV5-4	NA	TRBJ1-2	TGTGCCAGCAGCTCACCGCCCGGGGGGCTCTATGGCTACACCTTC	CASSSPPGGLYGYTF
NA	TRBV7-2	NA	TRBJ1-4	TGTGCCAGCAGCTTAGCAGTCGGGTCTAATGAAAAACTGTTTTTT	CASSLAVGSNEKLFF
TRBD1	TRBV30	few	TRBJ2-7	TGTGCCTGGAGTGGGACAGGATTCTACGAGCAGTACTTC	CAWSGTGFYEQYF
NA	TRBV5-8	NA	TRBJ1-1	TGTGCCAGCAGGCGAGGCTCTCTTTCCTACACTGAAGCTTTCTTT	CASRRGSLSYTEAFF
NA	TRBV5-4	once	TRBJ1-1	TGTGCCAGCAGCCAACGTGCAACGGCTGAAGCTTTCTTT	CASSQRATAEAFF
TRBD1	TRBV5-1	NA	TRBJ2-1	TGCGCCAGCAGTCCCCAGCCGACAGGGGCAAATGAGCAGTTCTTC	CASSPQPTGANEQFF
NA	TRBV13	NA	TRBJ1-3	TGTGCCAGCAGCTGGGACATCAGCTCTGGAAACACCATATATTTT	CASSWDISSGNTIYF
NA	TRBV29-1	NA	TRBJ1-1	TGCAGCGTTGGATTATTGGCAGGTAACACTGAAGCTTTCTTT	CSVGLLAGNTEAFF
NA	TRBV7-2	NA	TRBJ2-1	TGTGCCAGCAGCTTAGTTCAGACGGGTACCAATGAGCAGTTCTTC	CASSLVQTGTNEQFF
TRBD1	TRBV18	NA	TRBJ2-5	TGTGCCAGCTCGTCGGGACAGGGGGCGTTAGAGACCCAGTACTTC	CASSSGQGALETQYF
TRBD1	TRBV30	NA	TRBJ1-2	TGTGCCTGGAGTGTAGGGGACAGGGCATCTAACTATGGCTACACCTTC	CAWSVGDRASNYGYTF
TRBD2	TRBV2	NA	TRBJ2-3	TGTGCCAGCAGTGGGGCGGGAGCCGATACGCAGTATTTT	CASSGAGADTQYF
NA	TRBV3-1/TRBV3-2	NA	TRBJ2-1	TGTGCCAGCAGTGAGGAAAAGCGGCCAAATGAGCAGTTCTTC	CASSEEKRPNEQFF
TRBD1	TRBV19	NA	TRBJ1-1	TGTGCCAGTAGTCCCGGACAGGGGCCTGAAGCTTTCTTT	CASSPGQGPEAFF
TRBD2	TRBV30	NA	TRBJ2-1	TGTGCCTGGGACACAGCGGGGAATGAGCAGTTCTTC	CAWDTAGNEQFF
TRBD2	TRBV5-4	NA	TRBJ2-2	TGTGCCAGCAGCTTGGAAGCGGGAGGGGTCGCCGGGGAGCTGTTTTTT	CASSLEAGGVAGELFF
NA	TRBV18	NA	TRBJ2-3	TGTGCCAGCTCCCCAGGCTGGCGCGGTACAGATACGCAGTATTTT	CASSPGWRGTDTQYF
NA	TRBV15	NA	TRBJ1-2	TGTGCCACCAGCAGAGGGGTGGGAGCTAACTATGGCTACACCTTC	CATSRGVGANYGYTF
NA	TRBV30	NA	TRBJ1-2	TGTGCCTGGACCCCCACGGGGGGGAAAGGCTACACCTTC	CAWTPTGGKGYTF
NA	TRBV13	NA	TRBJ1-3	TGTGCCAGCAGCTTAGTCCCCAGGGGCTCTGGAAACACCATATATTTT	CASSLVPRGSGNTIYF
TRBD1	TRBV24-1	NA	TRBJ2-4	TGTGCCACCAGTGATCCCGACAGGGGTGACATTCAGTACTTC	CATSDPDRGDIQYF
NA	TRBV28	NA	TRBJ1-1	TGTGCCAGCAGTTTGGTAGCCGGGGAAGCTTTCTTT	CASSLVAGEAFF
NA	TRBV5-4	NA	TRBJ2-1	TGTGCCAGCAGCTTATACGGGAGTAATGAGCAGTTCTTC	CASSLYGSNEQFF
TRBD2	TRBV3-1/TRBV3-2	NA	TRBJ2-5	TGTGCCAGCAGCCAAAGACTAGCGGGAGTAGAGACCCAGTACTTC	CASSQRLAGVETQYF
TRBD2	TRBV6-5	NA	TRBJ2-1	TGTGCCAGCAGTTACGTAGCGGGAGGGCCAGGTGAGCAGTTCTTC	CASSYVAGGPGEQFF
NA	TRBV4-3	NA	TRBJ1-1	TGCGCCAGCAGCCAAGTAGTTAGTCGGCAGGGTTATACTGAAGCTTTCTTT	CASSQVVSRQGYTEAFF
NA	TRBV18	once	TRBJ2-7	TGTGCCAGCTCACCACTCGAGTACTACGAGCAGTACTTC	CASSPLEYYEQYF
NA	TRBV7-3	NA	TRBJ2-3	TGTGCCAGCAGCCCCCAGGGTATCACAGATACGCAGTATTTT	CASSPQGITDTQYF
TRBD2	TRBV30	NA	TRBJ2-5	TGTGCCTGGAGTGTGGGGACTAGCGGGAGTGAGACCCAGTACTTC	CAWSVGTSGSETQYF
NA	TRBV6-6	NA	TRBJ1-2	TGTGCCAGCAGTCAATCACACAGTTTTGGCTACACCTTC	CASSQSHSFGYTF
TRBD2	TRBV28	NA	TRBJ2-1	TGTGCCAGCACCACTAGCGGAGTCTACAATGAGCAGTTCTTC	CASTTSGVYNEQFF
NA	TRBV3-1/TRBV3-2	NA	TRBJ2-3	TGTGCCAGCAGCCAACGTAGGGAGCAAGATACGCAGTATTTT	CASSQRREQDTQYF
NA	TRBV2	NA	TRBJ2-5	TGTGCCAGCACTAGACAGAGAGAGACCCAGTACTTC	CASTRQRETQYF
TRBD2	TRBV7-3	NA	TRBJ2-3	TGTGCCAGCAGCCCCACTAGCGGAGGCACAGATACGCAGTATTTT	CASSPTSGGTDTQYF
NA	TRBV5-1	NA	TRBJ2-7	TGCGCCAGCAGCAAGAGACAGGATACGATGAAGCAGTACTTC	CASSKRQDTMKQYF
NA	TRBV6-2/TRBV6-3	NA	TRBJ2-2	TGTGCCAGCAGTTACTCTCTTTTAGCGCTACCGAACACCGGGGAGCTGTTTTTT	CASSYSLLALPNTGELFF
TRBD1	TRBV7-3	NA	TRBJ1-1	TGTGCCAGCAGCCCCGACAGGGGGCAGGAGGCTTTCTTT	CASSPDRGQEAFF
NA	TRBV4-2	NA	TRBJ1-1	TGTGCCGCAGGTGCGGGGAGCACTGAAGCTTTCTTT	CAAGAGSTEAFF
TRBD1	TRBV19	NA	TRBJ1-6	TGTGCCAGTAGCCCTGGGACAGATAATTCACCCCTCCACTTT	CASSPGTDNSPLHF
TRBD2	TRBV19	NA	TRBJ2-2	TGTGCCAGTAGTCCCCTAGCGGGAGTTGGGGCCGGGGAGCTGTTTTTT	CASSPLAGVGAGELFF